This T cell receptor (beta chain) was found in a study of blood T cell repertoires in COVID-19. Study in general: The study drew acute and convalescent COVID-19 samples from the United States, Italy and Spain. T cells, B-cell-depleted T cells, or PBMCs supplied cDNA or gDNA.

Seattle cases were enrolled at active infection and followed longitudinally. Comment on this clone: A junction end diverges from the germline sequence, so it may reflect a read error.

Clones were sequenced by immunoSEQ multiplex PCR, and TCRdb holds only the in-frame ones, with some missing. Of about 93,000 clones in the sample, about nine tenths were seen once. CDR1 SGDLS and CDR2 YYNGEE come from the germline V gene. There are 12 residues in the CDR3. The clonotype originates from a man in his 60s with COVID-19, enrolled during active disease. The chain links TRBV9 to TRBJ1-6; D might be TRBD1 (5 bases). Sequencing used peripheral blood. The chain's CDR3 is CASSVGGGPVHF. The CDR3 DNA sequence: TGTGCCAGCAGCGTAGGGGGGGGACCCGTCCACTTT. The whole variable domain, filled in from reference TRBV9 and TRBJ1-6, reads DSGVTQTPKHLITATGQRVTLRCSPRSGDLSVYWYQQSLDQGLQFLIQYYNGEERAKGNILERFSAQQFPDLHSELNLSSLELGDSALYFCASSVGGGPVHFGNGTRLTVT.